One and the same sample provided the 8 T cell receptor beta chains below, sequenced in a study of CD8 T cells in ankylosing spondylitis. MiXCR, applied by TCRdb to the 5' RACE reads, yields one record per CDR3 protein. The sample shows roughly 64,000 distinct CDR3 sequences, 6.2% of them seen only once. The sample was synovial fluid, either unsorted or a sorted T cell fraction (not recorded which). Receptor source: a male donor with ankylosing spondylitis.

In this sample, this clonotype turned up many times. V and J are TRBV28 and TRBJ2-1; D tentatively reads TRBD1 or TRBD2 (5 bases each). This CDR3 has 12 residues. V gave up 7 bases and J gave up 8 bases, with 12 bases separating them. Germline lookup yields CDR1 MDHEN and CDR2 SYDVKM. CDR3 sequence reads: CASTPRGDEQFF. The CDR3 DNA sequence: TGTGCCAGCACCCCTCGGGGCGATGAGCAGTTCTTC.

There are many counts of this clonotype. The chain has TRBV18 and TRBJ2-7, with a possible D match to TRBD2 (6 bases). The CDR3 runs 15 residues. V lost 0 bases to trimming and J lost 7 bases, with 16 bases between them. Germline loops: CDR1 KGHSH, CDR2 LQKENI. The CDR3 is CASSPPAREDGEQYF. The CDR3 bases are TGTGCCAGCTCACCACCGGCAAGGGAGGACGGAGAGCAGTACTTC. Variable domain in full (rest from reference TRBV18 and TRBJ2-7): NAGVMQNPRHLVRRRGQEARLRCSPMKGHSHVYWYRQLPEEGLKFMVYLQKENIIDESGMPKERFSAEFPKEGPSILRIQQVVRGDSAAYFCASSPPAREDGEQYFGPGTRLTVT.

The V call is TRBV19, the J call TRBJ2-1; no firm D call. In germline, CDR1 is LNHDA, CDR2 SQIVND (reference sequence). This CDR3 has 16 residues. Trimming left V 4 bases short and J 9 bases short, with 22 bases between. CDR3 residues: CASSTYARRLASEQFF. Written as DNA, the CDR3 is TGTGCCAGTAGTACCTACGCCCGCCGCTTGGCGAGTGAGCAGTTCTTC.

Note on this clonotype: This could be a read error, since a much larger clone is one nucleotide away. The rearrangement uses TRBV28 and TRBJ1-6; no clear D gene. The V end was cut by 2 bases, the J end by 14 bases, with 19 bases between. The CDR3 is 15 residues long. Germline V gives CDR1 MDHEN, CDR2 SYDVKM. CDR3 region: CASSLGPKYSSTLHF. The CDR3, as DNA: TGTGCCAGCAGTTTAGGGCCAAAGTATTCTTCGACCCTCCACTTT. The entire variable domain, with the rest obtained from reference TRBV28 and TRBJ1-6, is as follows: DVKVTQSSRYLVKRTGEKVFLECVQDMDHENMFWYRQDPGLGLRLIYFSYDVKMKEKGDIPEGYSVSREKKERFSLILESASTNQTSMYLCASSLGPKYSSTLHFGNGTRLTVT.

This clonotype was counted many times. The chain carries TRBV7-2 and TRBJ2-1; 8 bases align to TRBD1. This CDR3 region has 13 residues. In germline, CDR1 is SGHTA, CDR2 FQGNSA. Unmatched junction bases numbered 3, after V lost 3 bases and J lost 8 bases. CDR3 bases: TGTGCCAGCAGCTTCCCAGGGGGCGATGAGCAGTTCTTC. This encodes CASSFPGGDEQFF.

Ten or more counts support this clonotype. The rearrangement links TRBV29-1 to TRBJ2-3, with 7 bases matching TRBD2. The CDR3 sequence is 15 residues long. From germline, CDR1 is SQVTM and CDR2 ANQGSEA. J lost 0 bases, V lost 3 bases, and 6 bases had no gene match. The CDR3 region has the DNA TGCAGCGTTGAGGGGCTAGCGGAGAGCACAGATACGCAGTATTTT. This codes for CSVEGLAESTDTQYF.

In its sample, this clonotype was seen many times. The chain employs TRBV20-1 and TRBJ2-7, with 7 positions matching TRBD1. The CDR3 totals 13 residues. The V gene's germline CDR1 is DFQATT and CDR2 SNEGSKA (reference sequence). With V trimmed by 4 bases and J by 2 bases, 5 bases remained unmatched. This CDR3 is CSANRGQTYEQYF. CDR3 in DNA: TGCAGTGCTAATAGGGGACAGACCTACGAGCAGTACTTC.

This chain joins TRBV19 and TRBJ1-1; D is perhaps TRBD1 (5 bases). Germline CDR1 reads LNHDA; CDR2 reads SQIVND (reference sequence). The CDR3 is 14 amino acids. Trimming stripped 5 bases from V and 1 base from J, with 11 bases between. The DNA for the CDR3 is TGTGCCAGTAGTCTCCGCAGGGAGAACACTGAAGCTTTCTTT. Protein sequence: CASSLRRENTEAFF.